Below, 21 T cell receptor beta chains from the same sample are listed, as sequenced in a study of CD8 T cells in ankylosing spondylitis. MiXCR, applied by TCRdb to the 5' RACE reads, yields one record per CDR3 protein. The table shows just under 350,000 distinct CDR3 sequences, with over 12% occurring only once. Material for sequencing was blood, either unsorted or a sorted T cell fraction (not recorded which). Receptors were obtained from a male donor with ankylosing spondylitis or in good health (not recorded which).

This clonotype was seen a handful of times. V usage is TRBV4-1 and J usage is TRBJ2-5, with no clear D. The CDR3 is 15 amino acids. Trimming shortened V by 3 bases and J by 2 bases, and 13 bases separated the two germline ends. CDR1 is MGHRA, CDR2 YSYEKL, per germline. The CDR3, as DNA: TGCGCCAGCAGCCACCCCGGACCCCGACAAGAGACCCAGTACTTC. Its protein product is CASSHPGPRQETQYF.

There are a few counts of this clonotype. J is TRBJ1-1 and V is TRBV5-1, with D possibly TRBD1 on 6 matching bases. This CDR3 has 13 amino acids. The ends were cut back, 4 bases at V and 4 bases at J, with 11 bases in the middle. CDR1 is SGHRS and CDR2 is YFSETQ in the germline V gene. This chain's CDR3 is CASSADSGTEAFF. In nucleotides, the CDR3 is TGCGCCAGCAGCGCGGACAGTGGCACTGAAGCTTTCTTT.

This clonotype was picked up a small number of times. The rearrangement uses TRBV30 and TRBJ1-1, with D perhaps matching TRBD1 (5 bases). Trimming pared 0 bases from V and 10 bases from J, leaving 15 bases between. The CDR3 loop spans 13 amino acids. Germline V lookup: CDR1 GTSNPN, CDR2 SVGIG (reference sequence). In nucleotides, the CDR3 is TGTGCCTGGAGTGTGTTCCAGGTGGGGGGAGCTTTCTTT. This gives the protein CAWSVFQVGGAFF. Complete variable domain (other parts from reference TRBV30 and TRBJ1-1): SQTIHQWPATLVQPVGSPLSLECTVEGTSNPNLYWYRQAAGRGLQLLFYSVGIGQISSEVPQNLSASRPQDRQFILSSKKLLLSDSGFYLCAWSVFQVGGAFFGQGTRLTVV.

A note on this clonotype: This may arise from a read error, as a much more abundant clone is one base away. This chain connects TRBV12-3 or TRBV12-4 to TRBJ2-2; TRBD1 might be the D (5 bases). V was clipped by 4 bases and J by 6 bases, with 9 bases between them. The CDR3 runs 13 residues. CDR3 residues: CASSWGHSGELFF. The CDR3 DNA follows: TGTGCCAGCAGTTGGGGCCACTCCGGGGAGCTGTTTTTT.

This chain joins TRBV18 and TRBJ2-5; D uncertain. The CDR3 length is 14 residues. CDR1 is KGHSH and CDR2 is LQKENI in the germline V gene. Deletions cut 3 bases from V and 5 bases from J, with 13 bases between. CDR3 DNA sequence: TGTGCCAGCTCACCCGTCCACAACGGGGAGACCCAGTACTTC. This sequence encodes CASSPVHNGETQYF.

The chain links TRBV30 to TRBJ2-1; D call uncertain. The germline gives CDR1 GTSNPN, CDR2 SVGIG (reference sequence). Trimming took 0 bases from V and 3 from J, leaving 9 bases between them. The CDR3 totals 14 residues. For the CDR3, the DNA is TGTGCCTGGAGTGTAGGTAGACTCTACAATGAGCAGTTCTTC. It yields the protein CAWSVGRLYNEQFF.

This clonotype was observed a handful of times. This sequence joins TRBV20-1 and TRBJ1-1, with D tentatively TRBD1 (6 bases). The CDR3 consists of 14 residues. Germline V CDR1 and CDR2: DFQATT, SNEGSKA (reference sequence). V lost 6 bases to trimming and J lost 1 base, with 15 bases between them. The CDR3 sequence: CSALGGRGNTEAFF. In nucleotides, the CDR3 is TGCAGTGCCCTCGGGGGCCGGGGGAACACTGAAGCTTTCTTT.

The genes are TRBV5-1 and TRBJ2-7; TRBD1 matches at 11 bases. CDR1 is SGHRS, CDR2 YFSETQ, per germline. J was trimmed by 6 bases and V by 4 bases; bases with no gene match: 9. CDR3 length equals 15 residues. The DNA for the CDR3 is TGCGCCAGCAGCCCCTCCTACGGGACAGGGGGCGAGCAGTACTTC. Translating gives CASSPSYGTGGEQYF. The full variable domain, rest sourced from reference TRBV5-1 and TRBJ2-7, is KAGVTQTPRYLIKTRGQQVTLSCSPISGHRSVSWYQQTPGQGLQFLFEYFSETQRNKGNFPGRFSGRQFSNSRSEMNVSTLELGDSALYLCASSPSYGTGGEQYFGPGTRLTVT.

This clonotype was observed many times. This chain joins TRBV20-1 and TRBJ2-3; possibly TRBD1 or TRBD2 for D (5 bases each). CDR1 is DFQATT, CDR2 SNEGSKA, per germline (reference sequence). This CDR3 spans 13 amino acids. V lost 6 bases to trimming and J lost 10 bases, with 20 bases between them. This chain's CDR3 is CSADRDPEGSQYF. In DNA form, the CDR3 reads TGCAGTGCCGATCGGGACCCAGAAGGGTCGCAGTATTTT.

There are a few counts of this clonotype. The CDR3 DNA sequence: TGCGCCAGCAGCCAAGAACCAGCGGGAGGTACCTACAATGAGCAGTTCTTC. Its translation: CASSQEPAGGTYNEQFF. The chain recombines TRBV4-1 with TRBJ2-1, with TRBD2 matching 9 bases. V was pared by 0 bases and J by 2 bases, with 5 bases of the junction left unmatched. Germline-derived CDR1 and CDR2 are MGHRA and YSYEKL. CDR3 length: 17 amino acids.

CDR3 sequence (DNA): TGTGCCAGCAGCCAAACAGGTGGCGCTGAAGCTTTCTTT. Its protein product is CASSQTGGAEAFF. The V gene is TRBV3-1, the J gene TRBJ1-1, with a tentative D call TRBD1 (5 bases). CDR1 is LGHDT and CDR2 is YNNKEL in the germline V gene (reference sequence). V was clipped by 2 bases and J by 6 bases, with 10 bases between them. The CDR3 totals 13 residues.

This chain uses TRBV7-2 with TRBJ1-2; D not certain. This CDR3 spans 13 amino acids. Germline-derived CDR1 and CDR2 are SGHTA and FQGNSA. The V end lost 4 bases, the J end lost 1 base, and 7 bases lay between the germline ends. The CDR3, as DNA: TGTGCCAGCAGCTCCTCCAATAACTATGGCTACACCTTC. This sequence encodes CASSSSNNYGYTF.

The chain links TRBV11-1 to TRBJ2-5; 9 nucleotides agree with TRBD1. The CDR3 runs to 15 residues. Looked up from germline, CDR1 is SGHAT and CDR2 is FQDESV (reference sequence). Losses at the gene ends were 5 bases for V and 1 base for J; bases not matched to a gene: 5. CDR3 nucleotides: TGTGCCAGCAGCAACCCGACAGGGGGCCAAGAGACCCAGTACTTC. Protein product: CASSNPTGGQETQYF.

This clonotype was counted a few times. This sequence joins TRBV10-3 and TRBJ1-1; maybe TRBD1 (6 bases). Germline assignment: CDR1 ENHRY and CDR2 SYGVKD. CDR3 size: 14 residues. Trimming removed 6 bases at V and 3 bases at J, with 14 bases between. The CDR3 spells CAIRGDIGDTEAFF. CDR3 sequence (DNA): TGTGCCATCAGGGGGGACATAGGGGACACTGAAGCTTTCTTT.

This clonotype was counted a few times. V and J are TRBV6-2 or TRBV6-3 and TRBJ2-7, with D possibly TRBD1 on 6 matching bases. V was clipped by 5 bases and J by 3 bases, with 17 bases between them. The CDR3 runs 15 residues. CDR1 MNHEY and CDR2 SVGEGT come from the germline V gene. CDR3 loop: CASSNDRTGLYEQYF. CDR3 DNA sequence: TGTGCCAGCAGTAACGATCGAACAGGGCTCTACGAGCAGTACTTC.

The table lists this clonotype with a few counts. The V gene is TRBV4-1, the J gene TRBJ1-2; D remains unclear. Germline V gene sequence: CDR1 MGHRA, CDR2 YSYEKL. The CDR3 has 15 amino acids. Trimming shortened V by 2 bases and J by 5 bases, and 15 bases separated the two germline ends. CDR3 coding DNA: TGCGCCAGCAGCCAACCTCCGGAGGGCCAGTATGGCTACACCTTC. Translation gives CASSQPPEGQYGYTF.

This clonotype has at least ten counts. The J gene is TRBJ2-4, the V gene TRBV5-1, with D possibly matching TRBD2 (6 bases). Germline CDR1 and CDR2: SGHRS and YFSETQ. CDR3 length: 13 amino acids. Trimming cost V 7 bases and J 8 bases, with 16 bases left between them. The CDR3 spells CASRAGSTDIQYF. The CDR3 bases are TGCGCCAGCCGAGCCGGGAGTACGGACATTCAGTACTTC.

This clonotype has only a few counts. The rearrangement joins TRBV6-1 to TRBJ1-1; D might be TRBD1 (6 bases). There are 12 residues in the CDR3. Trimming removed 8 bases from V and 4 bases from J, with 11 bases in between. Germline V gene lookup returns CDR1 MNHNS and CDR2 SASEGT. The CDR3 bases are TGTGCCAGCGAAGGACAGAGCACTGAAGCTTTCTTT. It is translated as CASEGQSTEAFF.

This clonotype has just a few counts. The genes are TRBV20-1 and TRBJ2-5; D unclear. From germline, CDR1 is DFQATT and CDR2 SNEGSKA (reference sequence). This CDR3 comprises 12 residues. Deletions cut 2 bases from V and 1 base from J, with 5 bases between. CDR3 region: CSARTSQETQYF. CDR3 coding DNA: TGCAGTGCTAGAACGAGCCAAGAGACCCAGTACTTC.

V usage is TRBV10-2 and J usage is TRBJ2-7; TRBD1 aligns across 10 bases. The CDR3 runs to 14 residues. The germline V gene encodes CDR1 WSHSY and CDR2 SAAADI. Trimming removed 6 bases from V and 6 bases from J; junction bases left unmatched: 8. Written as DNA, the CDR3 is TGCGCCAGCAGGGTGAGACAGGGGGCCAGCGAGCAGTACTTC. This codes for CASRVRQGASEQYF.

This chain joins TRBV15 and TRBJ2-3; maybe TRBD1 (6 bases). Germline V CDR1 and CDR2: LNHNV, YYDKDF (reference sequence). The CDR3 totals 15 residues. Trimming removed 2 bases from V and 5 bases from J, with 14 bases in between. The CDR3 loop is CATSRSGQGGDTQYF. The CDR3 coding sequence is TGTGCCACCAGCAGATCCGGACAAGGGGGAGATACGCAGTATTTT.